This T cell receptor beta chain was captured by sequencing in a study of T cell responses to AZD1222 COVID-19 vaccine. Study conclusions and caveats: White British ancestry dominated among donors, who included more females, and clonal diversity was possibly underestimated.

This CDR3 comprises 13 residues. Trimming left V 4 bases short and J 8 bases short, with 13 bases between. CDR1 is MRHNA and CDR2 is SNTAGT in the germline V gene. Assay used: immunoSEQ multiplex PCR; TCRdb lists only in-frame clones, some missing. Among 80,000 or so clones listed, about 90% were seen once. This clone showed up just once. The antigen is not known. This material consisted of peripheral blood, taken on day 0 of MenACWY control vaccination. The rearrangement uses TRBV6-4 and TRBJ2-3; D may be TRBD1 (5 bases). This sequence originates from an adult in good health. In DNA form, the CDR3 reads TGTGCCAGCAGTGGGGGCCCTTTCACTACGCAGTATTTT. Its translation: CASSGGPFTTQYF.